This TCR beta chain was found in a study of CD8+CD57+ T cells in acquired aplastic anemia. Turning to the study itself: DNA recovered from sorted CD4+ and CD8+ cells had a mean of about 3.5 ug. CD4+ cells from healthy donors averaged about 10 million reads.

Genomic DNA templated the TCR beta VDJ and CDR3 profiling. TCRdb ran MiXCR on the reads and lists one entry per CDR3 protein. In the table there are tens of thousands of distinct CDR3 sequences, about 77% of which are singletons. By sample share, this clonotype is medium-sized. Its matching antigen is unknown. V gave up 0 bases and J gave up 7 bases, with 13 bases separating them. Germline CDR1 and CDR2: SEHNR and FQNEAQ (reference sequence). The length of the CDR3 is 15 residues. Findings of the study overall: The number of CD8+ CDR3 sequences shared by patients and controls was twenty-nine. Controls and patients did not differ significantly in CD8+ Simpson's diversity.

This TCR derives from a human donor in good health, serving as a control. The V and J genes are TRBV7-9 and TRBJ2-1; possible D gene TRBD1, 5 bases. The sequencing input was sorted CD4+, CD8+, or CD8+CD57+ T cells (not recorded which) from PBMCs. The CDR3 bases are TGTGCCAGCAGCTTAGCAGGGGCCAGTATGAATGAGCAGTTCTTC. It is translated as CASSLAGASMNEQFF.